This section outlines one T cell receptor beta chain sequence together with its context. These data belong to a study of cytomegalovirus exposure and HLA in healthy donors. Whole-study context: In a later analysis, it was reported that the 110 or so validation repertoires had been produced on the same platform as the 550 to 850 repertoires belonging to the first cohort.

Clones were read by immunoSEQ multiplex PCR, and TCRdb kept only the in-frame ones, dropping some. The sample has 150,000 to 180,000 clones; about 86% are singletons. From germline, CDR1 is SGHRS and CDR2 YFSETQ. The CDR3 has 12 residues. V was cut by 0 bases and J by 7 bases, with 7 bases left in between. The source of this sequence is a human donor in good health. The sequenced sample was PBMCs. The chain combines TRBV5-1 with TRBJ1-1; the D is unclear. The CDR3 sequence is CASSLGAGEAFF. The CDR3 nucleotides read TGCGCCAGCAGCTTGGGGGCCGGTGAAGCTTTCTTT.